This T cell receptor (beta chain) comes out of a study of shared clonotypes between healthy human individuals (dated by TCRdb to about 2020). Background for the entire study: A few men and a couple of women, aged 18 to 49 years, made up the cohort. For each donor, three plates each were used for CD4 naive and CD4 memory, two plates were used for CD8 naive, and one plate was used for CD8 memory. To estimate repertoire size and how much clonotype sharing occurs between individuals, the study deeply sequenced the blood TCR repertoires of several healthy adults. To increase sequencing depth and limit assay-specific biases, TCR repertoire library preparation and sequencing were carried out by different laboratories using diverse techniques. Leukapheresis yielded between about 0.8 and 9.5 billion PBMCs per donor.

Using the deep immunoSEQ assay, TCR CDR3 regions were amplified from genomic DNA by multiplex PCR. Extracted genomic DNA from each cell subset was spread evenly across all wells of several immunoSEQ 96-well plates, with each plate serving as a replicate. Each replicate PCR for sorted subsets received about 210 ng genomic DNA, equal to roughly 30,000 T cell genomes. The purified libraries were quantified using a Qubit 3.0 fluorometer, sized with a Bioanalyzer 2100, and then quantified again using the KAPA Library Quantification kit. Every immunoSEQ 96-well plate was sequenced on a separate single-read 150-cycle Illumina NextSeq 550 flow cell. Per the authors' processing: Because the immunoSEQ output included only junctional sequences and no quality scores, the filtering could not be the same as the filtering used for full-length reads. Sequences were annotated with PyIR, a Python wrapper for IgBLAST v1.9, and V/J genes and CDR3 were assigned using IMGT germline references. Reads with weak V/J assignments (E-value above 1e-6), missing CDR3, stop codons, out-of-frame junctions, or ambiguous translated residues were removed. V3J clonotypes were defined as sequences sharing the same inferred V gene, J gene, and CDR3 amino acid sequence. To compute the percentage overlap between repertoires, the number of shared unique clonotypes was divided by the size of the smaller repertoire. Repertoire richness was assessed with RTK rarefaction, the Chao1 estimator, and Recon v2.1 estimates of unobserved clonotypes. Generation probabilities were computed with OLGA for all TCRbeta clonotypes obtained by the gDNA method from a few donors. The source is immuneACCESS, and TCRdb retained only in-frame sequences with V and J called. Part of the clones is not carried over; for the studies checked, unresolved V genes explain less than half of this, and the remainder is unexplained. The D gene and trimming were derived from the DNA, and the V and J assignments and clone size from that table. This sample gives more than 1,200,000 clones in total; approximately 98.5% of them show up just once. In total, the top ten clones hold under 0.45% of the sample.

CDR1 and CDR2 were assigned from the germline V gene as KGHSH and LQKENI. At the junction V is shortened by 5 bases and J by 5 bases, with 6 bases in between. The CDR3 has 11 amino acids, counting the end cysteine and phenylalanine. The sequence is cut down to CDR3 DNA, 33 bases in frame from base 1. The donors were healthy, HIV-negative adults who had no recently reported acute infections or vaccinations. Every donor was a Caucasian adult residing in Nashville, Tennessee, USA. Magnetic negative selection was used to enrich CD4+ T cells, after which naive cells were positively selected on CD45RA and the negative fraction became the memory subset. Blood was obtained by leukapheresis, after which PBMCs were separated by Ficoll-Histopaque density gradient centrifugation and cryopreserved in liquid nitrogen vapor phase. Purity and quantity of every magnetically sorted T cell population were checked by analytical flow cytometry. From each sorted fraction, genomic DNA was isolated and quantified by UV absorbance on a Nanodrop 2000c.

Paper-wide results and their limitations: Naive subsets generally had larger estimated clonotype richness than memory subsets. Because the study included only a small number of donors, the genetic and exposure-history diversity represented was limited. Based on pairwise subsampling, the degree of clonotype sharing among donors was expected to be affected by sequencing depth. Clonotypes shared by all four sorted-subset donors showed higher generation probabilities than non-shared clonotypes. When a few donors were compared, the shared fraction of clonotypes was approximately 5% for naive CD4, around 4% for naive CD8, 2.3% for memory CD4, and 0.3% to 0.5% for memory CD8. Sampling was restricted to blood, and TCR repertoires in tissue are likely to differ from TCR repertoires in blood. Rarefaction of sorted-subset datasets indicated incomplete sequencing despite the large sequencing depth.

Concerning this clone: The specificity of this receptor is unknown. Base qualities are not recorded, but no much larger clone differs from it by a single base.

The V and J segments used are TRBV18 and TRBJ1-1; no confident D gene assignment can be made. The sample comprised naive CD4+ T cells sorted from blood. In the paper's terms, the cell subset or site label means: CD45RA+ positively selected. The clonotype originates from a young man in good health. The CDR3 protein sequence reads: CASSVVTEAFF. The nucleotide sequence reads as follows: TGTGCCAGCTCAGTGGTAACTGAAGCTTTCTTT.